This TCR beta chain stems from a study of CD8+ T cells in alopecia areata. Study-level points and caveats: Affected lesional scalp, above all in alopecia totalis/universalis, was more clonal than normal scalp.

Germline loops: CDR1 MNHEY, CDR2 SMNVEV (reference sequence). V was trimmed by 6 bases and J by 4 bases, leaving 13 bases between them. There are 14 residues in the CDR3. Alopecia areata patients gave lesional scalp punch biopsies and peripheral blood samples. As regards this clone: Antigen unknown.

Following extraction, RNA underwent reverse transcription to cDNA, which served as the sequencing template. Profiling relied on immunoSEQ multiplex PCR, and the TCRdb table lists in-frame clones only, not all of them. This table holds 150,000 or so clones, 40% to 60% found once. The rearrangement joins TRBV27 to TRBJ2-1, with D uncertain. This sample comprised CD8+ T cells sorted from blood, obtained at week 0. This TCR derives from a human donor with alopecia areata. CDR3 protein: CASRPVSAYNEQFF. The DNA of the CDR3 is TGTGCCAGCAGGCCCGTCTCTGCTTACAATGAGCAGTTCTTC.